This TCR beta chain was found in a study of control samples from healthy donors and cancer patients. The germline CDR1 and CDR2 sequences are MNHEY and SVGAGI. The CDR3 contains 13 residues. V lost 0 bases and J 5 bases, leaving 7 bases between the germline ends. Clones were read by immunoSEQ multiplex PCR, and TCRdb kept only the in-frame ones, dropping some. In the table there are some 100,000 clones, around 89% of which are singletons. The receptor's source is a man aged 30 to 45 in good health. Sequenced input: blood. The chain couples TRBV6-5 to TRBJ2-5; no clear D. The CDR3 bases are TGTGCCAGCAGTTACTCCCTTGGGGAGACCCAGTACTTC. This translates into CASSYSLGETQYF.